These 3 T cell receptor beta chains were all obtained from the same sample, sequenced in a study of CD8+ T cells in alopecia areata. Investigators isolated RNA and reverse transcribed it into cDNA to act as the sequencing template. Data came from immunoSEQ multiplex PCR; TCRdb stores just in-frame clones and leaves some out. The specimen has about 270,000 clones, none found just once. Pooled cutaneous lymph node cells were sorted using CD4, CD8alpha, NKG2D, NKG2ACE and other markers. Material: CD4+ T cells sorted from a lymph node. Receptors originate from a C3H/HeJ mouse with alopecia areata. The strain's MHC haplotype is H2-k.

Note on this clone: Gene labels here are mouse ones. The read ends 4 residues shy of where the CDR3 ends; the end is completed using the germline J gene. The chain has TRBV13-1 and TRBJ1-2, with TRBD1 identical over 7 bases. The CDR3 contains 13 residues. Germline V CDR1 and CDR2: NSHNY, SYGAGN. CDR3 DNA (partial): TGTGCCAGCAGTGGACAGGGTAGGGCC. Amino acids: CASSGQGRA. The full CDR3 protein reads CASSGQGRADYTF.

Of note for this clone: Each gene name is a mouse one. The sequence runs out 4 residues before the end of the CDR3; the remainder is reconstructed from the germline J gene. The V call is TRBV1, the J call TRBJ1-1; 8 bases agree with TRBD1. Germline lookup yields CDR1 NSQYPW and CDR2 LRSPGD (reference sequence). V lost 3 bases and J lost 3; bases outside the gene matches: 6. The CDR3 consists of 15 residues. CDR3 bases read: TGCACCTGCAGTGCCCACAGGGGGGGGTACACA. The encoded protein is CTCSAHRGGYT. The whole CDR3 protein reads CTCSAHRGGYTEVFF.

This clone was found a few times. Genes and germline are mouse. Read coverage stops 4 residues before the CDR3 terminus; the germline J gene supplies the remainder. The rearrangement joins TRBV13-1 to TRBJ1-1, with a tentative D call TRBD1 (5 bases). CDR3 size: 15 residues. Germline CDR1 is NSHNY and CDR2 is SYGAGN. CDR3 DNA (partial): TGTGCCAGCAGTGATGCAGGGACTGGGGCGGGA. Translating gives CASSDAGTGAG. The CDR3, in full, reads CASSDAGTGAGEVFF.